The 18 T cell receptor beta chains below come from one sample, sequenced in a study of blood T cell repertoires in COVID-19. Using immunoSEQ multiplex PCR, the repertoire was profiled, and TCRdb retains in-frame clones only, with some absent. This table holds roughly 140,000 clones, 65% to 85% found once. The sample taken for sequencing was peripheral blood. These receptors were taken from a human donor in a cohort sampled during active COVID-19.

The rearrangement joins TRBV11-3 to TRBJ2-3, with D possibly TRBD2 on 5 matching bases. V lost 10 bases and J lost 2, with 16 bases in between. CDR3 size: 14 residues. Germline CDR1 and CDR2: SGHNT and YENEEA. For the CDR3, the DNA is TGTGCCACCAACAAACTAGGCCTCACAGATACGCAGTATTTT. It specifies CATNKLGLTDTQYF.

The chain has TRBV11-2 and TRBJ1-6; D gene ambiguous. Trimming removed 0 bases from V and 9 bases from J, with 15 bases in between. CDR1 and CDR2 from the germline V gene are SGHAT and FQNNGV. The CDR3 has 16 amino acids. DNA for the CDR3: TGTGCCAGCAGCTTAGATTCCAGGTCCGGAGGTTCACCCCTCCACTTT. It codes for CASSLDSRSGGSPLHF.

The rearrangement links TRBV5-1 to TRBJ1-4; 8 bases align to TRBD1. There are 16 residues in the CDR3. The germline CDR1 and CDR2 sequences are SGHRS and YFSETQ. J was trimmed by 4 bases and V by 1 base; bases with no gene match: 6. CDR3: CASSLSTGVNNEKLFF. As DNA, the CDR3 is TGCGCCAGCAGCTTGTCGACAGGGGTAAATAATGAAAAACTGTTTTTT.

The rearrangement uses TRBV3-1 (or the pseudogene TRBV3-2) and TRBJ2-7, with D maybe TRBD1 (6 bases). CDR3 length: 14 residues. From germline, CDR1 is LGHDT and CDR2 YNNKEL (reference sequence). V lost 1 base and J 4 bases, leaving 11 bases between the germline ends. Here the CDR3 reads CASSQVDSKYEQYF. DNA for the CDR3: TGTGCCAGCAGCCAAGTGGACAGCAAATACGAGCAGTACTTC.

This chain links TRBV5-1 with TRBJ1-6, with D perhaps matching TRBD1 (5 bases). V lost 0 bases and J lost 8, with 18 bases in between. The CDR3 sequence is 17 residues long. The germline gives CDR1 SGHRS, CDR2 YFSETQ. DNA for the CDR3: TGCGCCAGCAGCTTGGTGCAGTACGCGGGGGAGGATTCACCCCTCCACTTT. Its translation: CASSLVQYAGEDSPLHF. Full variable domain (rest looked up from reference TRBV5-1 and TRBJ1-6): KAGVTQTPRYLIKTRGQQVTLSCSPISGHRSVSWYQQTPGQGLQFLFEYFSETQRNKGNFPGRFSGRQFSNSRSEMNVSTLELGDSALYLCASSLVQYAGEDSPLHFGNGTRLTVT.

The rearrangement joins TRBV6-2 or TRBV6-3 to TRBJ2-3; 11 bases are shared with TRBD2. The CDR3 is 14 amino acids. Germline values: CDR1 MNHEY, CDR2 SVGEGT. Germline trimming cut 2 bases from V and 13 bases from J; bases unmatched to any gene: 8. The CDR3 sequence: CASSYQSSGGAEYF. The CDR3 coding sequence is TGTGCCAGCAGTTACCAGAGTAGCGGGGGGGCGGAGTATTTT.

CDR3 bases: TGTGCCAGCAGCCCTGGACAGGCGTCCTACGAGCAGTACTTC. This translates into CASSPGQASYEQYF. The chain has TRBV7-2 and TRBJ2-7; 7 nucleotides agree with TRBD1. The V segment lost 5 bases and the J segment 1 base; nucleotides outside the gene matches: 5. The CDR3 contains 14 residues. The V gene's germline CDR1 is SGHTA and CDR2 FQGNSA.

This clone was observed a handful of times. This sequence joins TRBV3-1 (or the pseudogene TRBV3-2) and TRBJ2-3; D is unresolved. CDR1 is LGHDT and CDR2 is YNNKEL in the germline V gene (reference sequence). V was pared by 5 bases and J by 2 bases, with 8 bases between. The CDR3 contains 13 residues. Here the CDR3 reads CASSARLTDTQYF. The CDR3 DNA reads TGTGCCAGCAGCGCGCGTCTCACAGATACGCAGTATTTT.

The gene calls are TRBV6-5 and TRBJ1-3; 8 bases map to TRBD1. The CDR3 contains 16 residues. V lost 4 bases and J lost 4; bases outside the gene matches: 9. Looked up from germline, CDR1 is MNHEY and CDR2 is SVGAGI. The chain's CDR3 is CASSFRQGRWGNTIYF. The CDR3 DNA reads TGTGCCAGCAGTTTCCGACAGGGGCGCTGGGGAAACACCATATATTTT.

This clone was picked up a small number of times. The J gene is TRBJ2-3, the V gene TRBV12-3 or TRBV12-4; D ambiguous. CDR3 size: 13 residues. V lost 6 bases and J lost 2, with 9 bases in between. This CDR3 is CASRLRNTDTQYF. In nucleotides, the CDR3 is TGTGCCAGCAGACTCAGGAACACAGATACGCAGTATTTT.

V usage is TRBV5-6 and J usage is TRBJ2-5, with 8 bases identical to TRBD2. There are 15 residues in the CDR3. The trim removed 1 base at V and 5 bases at J, leaving 7 bases unmatched. Looked up from germline, CDR1 is SGHDT and CDR2 is YYEEEE. As DNA, the CDR3 is TGTGCCAGCAGCTTGAGGGCGGGGGGCACCGAGACCCAGTACTTC. Translated, it gives CASSLRAGGTETQYF.

The V call is TRBV7-2, the J call TRBJ2-4; D perhaps matches TRBD2 (5 bases). CDR1 is SGHTA, CDR2 FQGNSA, per germline. Trimming removed 2 bases at V and 4 bases at J, with 9 bases between. CDR3 length: 14 amino acids. CDR3 nucleotides: TGTGCCAGCAGCTTAACGGGGAATAAAAACATTCAGTACTTC. Protein product: CASSLTGNKNIQYF.

The J gene is TRBJ1-2, the V gene TRBV1. TRBV1 is a known pseudogene. CDR3 length equals 16 residues. CDR3 nucleotides: TGCACCAGCAGCCCCGATACGGGGGGAGCTAACTATGGCTACACCTTC. It translates to CTSSPDTGGANYGYTF.

The CDR3: CASGQGGIQPQHF. The CDR3 coding sequence is TGTGCCAGCGGACAGGGGGGAATTCAGCCCCAGCATTTT. The chain has TRBV12-3 or TRBV12-4 and TRBJ1-5, with 10 bases aligning to TRBD1. CDR3 length: 13 residues. Unmatched junction bases numbered 4, after V lost 8 bases and J lost 6 bases.

The chain carries TRBV7-9 and TRBJ2-7; TRBD1 agrees at 7 bases. J gave up 7 bases and V 0 bases, and 18 bases lay outside the gene matches. Germline assignment: CDR1 SEHNR and CDR2 FQNEAQ (reference sequence). The CDR3 length is 18 residues. The CDR3 DNA follows: TGTGCCAGCAGCTTAGCGTCCGGACAGGAGGTATCTTCAGTAGAGCAGTACTTC. Its protein product is CASSLASGQEVSSVEQYF.

This clone has only a few counts. The V gene is TRBV19, the J gene TRBJ1-1; D remains ambiguous. This CDR3 is 13 amino acids long. Trimming left V 3 bases short and J 3 bases short, with 8 bases between. Germline assignment: CDR1 LNHDA and CDR2 SQIVND (reference sequence). The DNA for the CDR3 is TGTGCCAGTAGTATCGGGAGGGACACTGAAGCTTTCTTT. Protein product: CASSIGRDTEAFF.

This chain uses TRBV28 with TRBJ2-5; TRBD2 is a possible D gene (7 bases). Germline values: CDR1 MDHEN, CDR2 SYDVKM. V lost 7 bases to trimming and J lost 2 bases, with 20 bases between them. The length of the CDR3 is 16 residues. In nucleotides, the CDR3 is TGTGCCAGCATCAAAGGGGGGGGTAAAGGACAAGAGACCCAGTACTTC. It encodes CASIKGGGKGQETQYF.

The V call is TRBV5-1, the J call TRBJ1-1; 7 bases are shared with TRBD1. Germline lookup yields CDR1 SGHRS and CDR2 YFSETQ. V shed 7 bases and J 4 bases; nucleotides not matched to a gene: 22. There are 18 residues in the CDR3. For the CDR3, the DNA is TGCGCCAGCTCCTTTAACCTAGACAGGGATCCCTTGAGCACTGAAGCTTTCTTT. Translated: CASSFNLDRDPLSTEAFF.